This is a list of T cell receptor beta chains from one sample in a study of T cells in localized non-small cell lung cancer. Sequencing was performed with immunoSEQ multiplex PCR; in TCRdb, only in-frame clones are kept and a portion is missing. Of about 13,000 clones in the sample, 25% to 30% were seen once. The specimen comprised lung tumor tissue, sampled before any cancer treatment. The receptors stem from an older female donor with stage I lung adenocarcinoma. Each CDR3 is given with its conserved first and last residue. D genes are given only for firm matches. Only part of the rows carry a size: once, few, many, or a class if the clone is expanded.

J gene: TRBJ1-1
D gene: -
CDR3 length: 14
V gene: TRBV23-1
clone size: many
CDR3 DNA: TGCGCCAGCAGCCAAGATACCAGCCCTACTATAGCTTTCTTT
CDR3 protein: CASSQDTSPTIAFF

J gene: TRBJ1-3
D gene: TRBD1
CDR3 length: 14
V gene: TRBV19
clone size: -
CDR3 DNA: TGTGCCAGTACTCGGACAGGGGGAGCAGGCACCATATATTTT
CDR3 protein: CASTRTGGAGTIYF

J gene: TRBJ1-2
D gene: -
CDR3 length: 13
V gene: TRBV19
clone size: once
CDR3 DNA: TGTGCCAGTAGTATAGGCAATCTCTATGGCTACACCTTC
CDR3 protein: CASSIGNLYGYTF

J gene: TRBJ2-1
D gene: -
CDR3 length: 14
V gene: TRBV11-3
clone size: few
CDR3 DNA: TGTGCCAGCAGCTTAGATTACCCGGGGAATGAGCAGTTCTTC
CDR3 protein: CASSLDYPGNEQFF

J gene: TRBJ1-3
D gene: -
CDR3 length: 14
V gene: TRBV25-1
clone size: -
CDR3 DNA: TGTGCCAGCAGTGAATTGGGGGGATGGGGCACCATATATTTT
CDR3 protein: CASSELGGWGTIYF

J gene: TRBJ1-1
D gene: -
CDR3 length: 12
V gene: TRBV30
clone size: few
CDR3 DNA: TGTGCCTGGAGTGTAGGGAACACTGAAGCTTTCTTT
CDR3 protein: CAWSVGNTEAFF

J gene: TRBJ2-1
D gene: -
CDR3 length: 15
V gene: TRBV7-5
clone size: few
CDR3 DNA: TGTGCCAGCAGCTTAGGGGCAGGAGGTTACAATGAGCAGTTCTTC
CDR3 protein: CASSLGAGGYNEQFF

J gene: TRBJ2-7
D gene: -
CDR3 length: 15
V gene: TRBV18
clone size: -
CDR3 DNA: TGTGCCAGCTCACGTCCCGGGACATACTCCTACGAGCAGTACTTC
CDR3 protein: CASSRPGTYSYEQYF

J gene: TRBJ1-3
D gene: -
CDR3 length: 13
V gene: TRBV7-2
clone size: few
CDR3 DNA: TGTGCCAGCAGCTTCAACTCTGGAAACACCATATATTTT
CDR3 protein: CASSFNSGNTIYF

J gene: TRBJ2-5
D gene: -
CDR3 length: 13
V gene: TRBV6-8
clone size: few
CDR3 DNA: TGTGCCATCAGTAGGGGCAGGAGGGAGACCCAGTACTTC
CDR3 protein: CAISRGRRETQYF

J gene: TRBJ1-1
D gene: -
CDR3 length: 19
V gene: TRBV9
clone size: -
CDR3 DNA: TGTGCCAGCAGCGCCAGCGGCGGGGGCGCGGGGCCCCTCGGCACTGAAGCTTTCTTT
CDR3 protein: CASSASGGGAGPLGTEAFF

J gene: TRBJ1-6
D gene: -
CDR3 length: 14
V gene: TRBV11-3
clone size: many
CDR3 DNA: TGTGCCAGCAGCCGACAGGACTGGGGGTCACCCCTCCACTTT
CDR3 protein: CASSRQDWGSPLHF

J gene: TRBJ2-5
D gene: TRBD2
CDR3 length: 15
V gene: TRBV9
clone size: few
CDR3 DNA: TGTGCCAGCAGCGTAGCTAGCGGGAGGTTGGAGACCCAGTACTTC
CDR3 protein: CASSVASGRLETQYF

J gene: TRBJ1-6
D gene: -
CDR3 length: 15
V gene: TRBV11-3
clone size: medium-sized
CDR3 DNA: TGTGCCAGCAGCTTCGACGGACGGTCGGATTCACCCCTCCACTTT
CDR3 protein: CASSFDGRSDSPLHF

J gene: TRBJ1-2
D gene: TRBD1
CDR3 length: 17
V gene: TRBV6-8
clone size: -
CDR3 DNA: TGTGCCAGCAGTTACCTTTTCAGGGGGCTCGCTAACTATGGCTACACCTTC
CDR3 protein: CASSYLFRGLANYGYTF

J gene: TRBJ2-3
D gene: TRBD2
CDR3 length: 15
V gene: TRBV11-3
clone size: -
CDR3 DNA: TGTGCCAGCAGCTTGTTGCCTAGCGGGATAGATACGCAGTATTTT
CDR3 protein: CASSLLPSGIDTQYF

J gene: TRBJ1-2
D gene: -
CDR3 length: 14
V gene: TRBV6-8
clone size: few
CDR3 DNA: TGTGCCAGCAGTGACTCTAGCAACAGCTATGGCTACACCTTC
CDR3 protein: CASSDSSNSYGYTF

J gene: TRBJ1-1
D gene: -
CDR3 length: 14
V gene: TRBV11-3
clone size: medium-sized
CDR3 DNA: TGTGCCAGCAGCTTTAGCGCTTTTGAAACTGAAGCTTTCTTT
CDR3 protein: CASSFSAFETEAFF

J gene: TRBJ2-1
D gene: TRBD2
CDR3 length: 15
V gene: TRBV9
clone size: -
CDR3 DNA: TGTGCCAGCAGCGTAGTGGCTAGCGGGAATAATGAGCAGTTCTTC
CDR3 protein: CASSVVASGNNEQFF

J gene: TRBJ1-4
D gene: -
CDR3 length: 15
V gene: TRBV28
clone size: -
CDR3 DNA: TGTGCCAGCAGTTTAGGGGGCAGTCCTAATGAAAAACTGTTTTTT
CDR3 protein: CASSLGGSPNEKLFF

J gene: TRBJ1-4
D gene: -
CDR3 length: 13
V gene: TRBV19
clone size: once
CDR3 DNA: TGTGCCACCCCAGACCCCCGGAATGAAAAACTGTTTTTT
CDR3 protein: CATPDPRNEKLFF

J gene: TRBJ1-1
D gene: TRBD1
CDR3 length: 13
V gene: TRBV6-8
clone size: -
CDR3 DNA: TGTGCCAGCAGTGAGCAGGGGGGTGCTGAAGCTTTCTTT
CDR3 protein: CASSEQGGAEAFF

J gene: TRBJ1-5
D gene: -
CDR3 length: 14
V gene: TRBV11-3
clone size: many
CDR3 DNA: TGTGCCAGCAGCTTAGGCTCAGGGGATCAGCCCCAGCATTTT
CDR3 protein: CASSLGSGDQPQHF

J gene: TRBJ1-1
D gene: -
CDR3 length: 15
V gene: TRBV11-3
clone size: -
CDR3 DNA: TGTGCCAGCAGCTTAAAGGGCGTAGGGGCTACTGAAGCTTTCTTT
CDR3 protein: CASSLKGVGATEAFF